Sequencing of this TCR beta chain was carried out in a study of PD-1 blockade in classical Hodgkin lymphoma. Study outcomes and limitations: Factors driving the repertoire differences, possibly disease activity or prior therapy, remain undefined.

Documented time point: newly diagnosed, previously untreated cHL patient sample. Purification of CD4+ T cells from thawed PBMCs was achieved by magnetic negative selection. Generated by immunoSEQ multiplex PCR, the TCRdb table keeps only in-frame clones and is missing some. The data contain around 27,000 clones, roughly 90% of them singletons. A note on this clone: Its antigen remains unknown.

This CDR3 contains 13 residues. Germline CDR1 and CDR2: LGHNT and FRNRAP. Trimming cost V 2 bases and J 0 bases, with 3 bases left between them. The specimen was CD4+ T cells from blood. The TCR originated in a human donor with classical Hodgkin lymphoma. This chain links TRBV12-5 with TRBJ2-3; D is uncertain. CDR3 protein: CASGLTSTDTQYF. CDR3 DNA: TGTGCTAGTGGTTTGACTAGCACAGATACGCAGTATTTT.